Sequencing of this T cell receptor beta chain was carried out in a study of beta chain features in type 1 diabetes. Study-wide findings and caveats: In all four CD4+ subsets, TCRB CDR3 length was significantly, moderately reduced in type 1 diabetes.

Of note for this clone: Its cognate antigen is unknown.

Expressed TCRB transcripts got sequenced, as all isolated RNA was reverse transcribed. Using immunoSEQ multiplex PCR, the repertoire was profiled, and TCRdb retains in-frame clones only, with some absent. Of roughly 300,000 clones detected, roughly an eighth appear once; the ten largest clones hold 0.015% to 0.02%. The receptor was isolated from a man aged 30-40 years with type 1 diabetes. Sequencing was done on a sample of naive CD4+ T cells from blood.

CDR3 in DNA: TGCGCCAGCAGCTTGGCCCCTAGACAGTCCTACAATGAGCAGTTCTTC. This codes for CASSLAPRQSYNEQFF. The genes are TRBV5-1 and TRBJ2-1; D may be TRBD1 (5 bases). Germline V gene data show CDR1 as SGHRS and CDR2 as YFSETQ. Trimming shortened V by 0 bases and J by 1 base, and 11 bases separated the two germline ends. CDR3 length: 16 residues.